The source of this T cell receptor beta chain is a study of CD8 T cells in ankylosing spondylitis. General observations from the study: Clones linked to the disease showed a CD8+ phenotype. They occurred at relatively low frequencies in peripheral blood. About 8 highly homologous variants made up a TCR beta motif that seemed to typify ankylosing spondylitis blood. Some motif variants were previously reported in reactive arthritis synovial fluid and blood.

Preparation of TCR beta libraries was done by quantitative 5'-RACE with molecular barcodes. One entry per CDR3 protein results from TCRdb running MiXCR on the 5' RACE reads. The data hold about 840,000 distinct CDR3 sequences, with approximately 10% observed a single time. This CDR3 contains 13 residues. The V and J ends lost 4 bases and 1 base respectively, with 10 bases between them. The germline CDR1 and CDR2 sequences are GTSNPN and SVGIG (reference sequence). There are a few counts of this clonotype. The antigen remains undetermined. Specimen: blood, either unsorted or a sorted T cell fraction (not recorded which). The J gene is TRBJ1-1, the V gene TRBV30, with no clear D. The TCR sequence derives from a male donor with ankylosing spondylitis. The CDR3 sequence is CAWTSSSNTEAFF. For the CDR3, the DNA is TGTGCCTGGACATCCTCATCGAACACTGAAGCTTTCTTT.